The 25 T cell receptor beta chains below were found in one sample sequenced in a study of blood T cells in healthy people across ages (dated by TCRdb to the mid-2010s). Libraries were made using 5' RACE. Sequencing relied on an Illumina HiSeq 2500. A second PCR of roughly 6 to 12 cycles was run with a J-beta primer mix and a sample-barcoded 5' primer. Starting from the raw public reads, TCRdb applied fastp trimming at Q25, assembled clones with MiXCR and retained in-frame beta chains. Merged by CDR3 protein, the rows form single entries marked with the most common genes and DNA. Here the sample has approximately 800,000 distinct CDR3 sequences; 56% occur a single time. The leading ten clones occupy approximately 24% of the sample. Input material: blood. Every receptor here comes from a man aged 35 to 55 in good health.

This clonotype was seen ten or more times. The rearrangement uses TRBV7-6 and TRBJ2-7; 7 nucleotides align to TRBD1. This CDR3 is built from 16 residues. CDR1 is SGHVS and CDR2 is FNYEAQ in the germline V gene. V lost 5 bases and J lost 3; bases outside the gene matches: 13. The CDR3 reads CASSPPPGTASYEQYF. The CDR3 nucleotides are TGTGCCAGCAGCCCACCCCCCGGGACAGCAAGCTACGAGCAGTACTTC.

This clonotype has a handful of counts. This chain uses TRBV12-3 or TRBV12-4 with TRBJ2-7, with D perhaps TRBD1 (6 bases). The ends were cut back, 3 bases at V and 2 bases at J, with 17 bases in the middle. This CDR3 contains 16 residues. The CDR3 DNA reads as TGTGCCAGCAGTTTTGACGGGTGGGACAAAGCCTACGAGCAGTACTTC. It translates to CASSFDGWDKAYEQYF.

In regard to this clonotype: One junction end does not reproduce the germline sequence, and a read error may be involved. The rearrangement links TRBV12-3 or TRBV12-4 to TRBJ1-4; TRBD1 matches 8 bases. The CDR3 is 15 amino acids. In DNA form, the CDR3 reads TGTGCCAGCAGTTTTCTGGGGACAGGAGATGAAAGACTGTTTTTT. This codes for CASSFLGTGDERLFF.

The J gene is TRBJ1-5, the V gene TRBV28; D not certain. Trimming stripped 2 bases from V and 6 bases from J, with 17 bases between. CDR1 and CDR2 (germline): MDHEN, SYDVKM. This CDR3 has 16 residues. CDR3 coding DNA: TGTGCCAGCAGTTTACCCTATCAAACGTGGGGTCAGCCCCAGCATTTT. Amino acids: CASSLPYQTWGQPQHF.

This chain connects TRBV5-5 to TRBJ2-1, with 8 bases lining up with TRBD2. J was trimmed by 0 bases and V by 2 bases; bases with no gene match: 1. Germline CDR1 is SGHKS and CDR2 is YYEKEE (reference sequence). The CDR3 is made up of 15 amino acids. The CDR3 spells CASSFSGNSYNEQFF. CDR3 nucleotide sequence: TGTGCCAGCAGCTTTAGCGGGAACTCCTACAATGAGCAGTTCTTC.

Only one count was recorded for this clonotype. The chain employs TRBV6-6 and TRBJ1-5; 7 positions match TRBD1. Germline V CDR1 and CDR2: MNHNY, SVGAGI (reference sequence). Trimming removed 6 bases from V and 3 bases from J; junction bases left unmatched: 8. The CDR3 contains 15 residues. The chain's CDR3 is CASSPGTAVNQPQHF. CDR3 in DNA: TGTGCCAGCAGCCCCGGGACAGCCGTCAATCAGCCCCAGCATTTT.

V usage is TRBV5-1 and J usage is TRBJ2-5, with 12 nucleotides matching TRBD2. Germline V gives CDR1 SGHRS, CDR2 YFSETQ. The V segment lost 4 bases and the J segment 11 bases; nucleotides outside the gene matches: 15. The CDR3 length is 16 residues. CDR3 nucleotide sequence: TGCGCCAGCAGCGGATCTCTAGCGGGGGGGCCCAATGAGCAGTACTTC. It is translated as CASSGSLAGGPNEQYF.

This clonotype was counted a few times. CDR3 in amino acids: CASSLDHSGAVDTQYF. The DNA for the CDR3 is TGTGCCAGCAGCTTAGACCATAGCGGGGCAGTAGATACGCAGTATTTT. The chain combines TRBV7-2 with TRBJ2-3; TRBD2 aligns across 8 bases. The CDR3 length is 16 residues. From germline, CDR1 is SGHTA and CDR2 FQGNSA. J lost 5 bases, V lost 1 base, and 8 bases had no gene match.

In its sample, this clonotype was seen a few times. DNA for the CDR3: TGTGCCAGCAATGGGTGGGACAGGCCCTACGAGCAGTACTTC. Its protein is CASNGWDRPYEQYF. The V gene is TRBV6-6, the J gene TRBJ2-7, with 8 bases matching TRBD1. The CDR3 has 14 amino acids. Losses at the gene ends were 7 bases for V and 2 bases for J; bases not matched to a gene: 7. Germline CDR1 is MNHNY and CDR2 is SVGAGI (reference sequence).

This clonotype was seen a few times. The chain has TRBV2 and TRBJ2-4; 9 positions match TRBD2. The CDR3 sequence is 11 residues long. J was trimmed by 15 bases and V by 6 bases; bases with no gene match: 6. Germline V gene sequence: CDR1 SNHLY, CDR2 FYNNEI. The CDR3 protein is CASSSSGNPYF. The CDR3 nucleotides read TGTGCCAGCAGCTCTAGCGGGAACCCGTACTTC.

The rearrangement links TRBV4-1 to TRBJ2-1, with 7 bases that match TRBD2. The ends lost 7 bases at V and 8 bases at J; junction bases unmatched: 17. Per the germline V gene, CDR1 is MGHRA and CDR2 is YSYEKL. The CDR3 is made up of 16 amino acids. CDR3 nucleotide sequence: TGCGCCAGCACTTCTCCCGGGGGGTCCTTTTACGATGAGCAGTTCTTC. Translation: CASTSPGGSFYDEQFF.

This chain connects TRBV28 to TRBJ2-1; a weak D match, TRBD1 (7 bases). Germline V CDR1 and CDR2: MDHEN, SYDVKM. Trimming pared 4 bases from V and 4 bases from J, leaving 23 bases between. The CDR3 sequence is 18 residues long. CDR3 in amino acids: CASSSLRAAGGKYNEQFF. The CDR3 coding sequence is TGTGCCAGCAGTTCCCTCCGCGCCGCAGGGGGGAAGTACAATGAGCAGTTCTTC.

The chain employs TRBV3-1 and TRBJ1-2; weak D call: TRBD1 (5 bases). CDR1 LGHDT and CDR2 YNNKEL come from the germline V gene (reference sequence). Trimming left V 4 bases short and J 5 bases short, with 20 bases between. CDR3 length equals 16 residues. The CDR3 nucleotides read TGTGCCAGCAGCCCCCTTGGCCCCGGGACTAGGTATGGCTACACCTTC. Encoded protein: CASSPLGPGTRYGYTF.

This clonotype appeared once. This chain links TRBV20-1 with TRBJ1-2; D ambiguous. The germline V gene has CDR1 DFQATT and CDR2 SNEGSKA (reference sequence). V was shortened by 5 bases and J by 0 bases, with 13 bases between the two germline ends. The CDR3 is made up of 14 amino acids. CDR3 region: CSADPDGPNYGYTF. CDR3 sequence (DNA): TGCAGTGCTGACCCGGACGGGCCTAACTATGGCTACACCTTC.

This clonotype has only a few counts. The chain carries TRBV5-1 and TRBJ2-1; 7 bases agree with TRBD2. Germline V lookup: CDR1 SGHRS, CDR2 YFSETQ. Trimming at V came to 2 bases and at J to 5 bases, leaving 4 bases not matched to a gene. This CDR3 has 14 residues. The CDR3 spells CASSFLAVNNEQFF. The CDR3 bases are TGCGCCAGCAGCTTTCTAGCGGTTAACAATGAGCAGTTCTTC.

The CDR3 region is CAVGGLDEQYF. CDR3 DNA sequence: TGTGCCGTGGGGGGCCTGGACGAGCAGTACTTC. The chain links TRBV27 to TRBJ2-4, with D possibly called TRBD1 or TRBD2 (6 bases each). The J call may be mistaken, given a closer DNA end match to TRBJ2-7. Germline values: CDR1 MNHEY, CDR2 SMNVEV (reference sequence). The CDR3 loop spans 11 amino acids.

This chain uses TRBV3-1 with TRBJ1-6; TRBD1 matches 8 bases. This CDR3 has 22 amino acids. J gave up 4 bases and V 0 bases, and 20 bases lay outside the gene matches. Germline V gene data show CDR1 as LGHDT and CDR2 as YNNKEL (reference sequence). For the CDR3, the DNA is TGTGCCAGCAGCCAAGACCGACAGGGGTCTAGGATTCTACGAAGATATAATTCACCCCTCCACTTT. This encodes CASSQDRQGSRILRRYNSPLHF.

This clonotype is a singleton in its sample. The rearrangement joins TRBV20-1 to TRBJ1-2; weak D call: TRBD1 (5 bases). Germline lookup yields CDR1 DFQATT and CDR2 SNEGSKA (reference sequence). CDR3 size: 14 residues. V lost 3 bases and J lost 4, with 15 bases in between. CDR3 DNA sequence: TGCAGTGCTAGTTCAGCAGGGTCTGGCTATGGCTACACCTTC. Translating it yields CSASSAGSGYGYTF.

This chain connects TRBV6-2 or TRBV6-3 to TRBJ1-1; D gene ambiguous. Trimming shortened V by 3 bases and J by 3 bases, and 14 bases separated the two germline ends. Germline V gives CDR1 MNHEY, CDR2 SVGEGT. This CDR3 is 15 amino acids long. CDR3 region: CASSYHPNQDTEAFF. CDR3 nucleotides: TGTGCCAGCAGTTATCACCCAAACCAGGACACTGAAGCTTTCTTT.

The chain carries TRBV21-1 and TRBJ2-4; TRBD2 is the table's D call and was not checked against the DNA. The J call may be wrong; the DNA end is better matched by TRBJ2-5. TRBV21-1 has pseudogene status. The CDR3 covers 15 residues. The CDR3 is CASSNGRETQETQYF. The CDR3 DNA follows: TGTGCCAGCAGCAACGGCAGGGAAACCCAAGAGACCCAGTACTTC.

This clonotype has a single count. This chain links TRBV6-4 with TRBJ2-5, with 9 bases that match TRBD2. The V gene's germline CDR1 is MRHNA and CDR2 SNTAGT. The CDR3 sequence is 13 residues long. The V and J ends lost 0 bases and 9 bases, in that order; junction bases with no gene match: 2. CDR3 residues: CASSDSASGAQYF. The CDR3 region has the DNA TGTGCCAGCAGTGACTCGGCTAGCGGGGCCCAGTACTTC.

This clonotype was counted a few times. The chain links TRBV12-3 or TRBV12-4 to TRBJ2-5, with D unresolved. The CDR3 is made up of 14 amino acids. V was shortened by 6 bases and J by 7 bases, with 18 bases between the two germline ends. The CDR3 region has the DNA TGTGCCAGCAGCCCCCCCGGTTCCAAGAGGACCCAGTACTTC. This encodes CASSPPGSKRTQYF.

Remarks on this clonotype: The DNA is left out, because the CDR3 cannot be placed on it with certainty; the CDR3 is given as TCRdb lists it. The genes are TRBV12-3 or TRBV12-4 and TRBJ2-1. The CDR3 is 13 residues long, counting both termini. The CDR3 loop is CASSSSTVREQFF.

The rearrangement joins TRBV6-2 or TRBV6-3 to TRBJ2-7, with 9 bases identical to TRBD2. CDR1 and CDR2 (germline): MNHEY, SVGEGT. V gave up 6 bases and J gave up 7 bases; unmatched junction bases: 13. The CDR3 totals 15 residues. The CDR3 bases are TGTGCCAGCAGGGAAAGCGGGAGGTCCTGGAATGAGCAGTACTTC. Protein product: CASRESGRSWNEQYF.

The V call is TRBV29-1, the J call TRBJ2-6; either TRBD1 or TRBD2 may supply D (5 bases each). From germline, CDR1 is SQVTM and CDR2 ANQGSEA. The CDR3 length is 15 residues. The ends were cut back, 6 bases at V and 0 bases at J, with 12 bases in the middle. This CDR3 is CSVGTGRSGANVLTF. CDR3 coding DNA: TGCAGCGTGGGAACGGGGCGCTCTGGGGCCAACGTCCTGACTTTC.